This T cell receptor (beta chain) emerged from a study of T cell responses to AZD1222 COVID-19 vaccine. Study-wide findings and caveats: CD4 TCRs covered the whole spike, strongest at regions 160-218 and 743-854. Spike-specific TCR breadth and depth rose after two AZD1222 doses.

The CDR3 contains 15 residues. CDR1 LNHDA and CDR2 SQIVND come from the germline V gene (reference sequence). Deletions cut 4 bases from V and 4 bases from J, with 16 bases between. The assay was immunoSEQ multiplex PCR, and TCRdb's table has in-frame clones only and misses some. In the table there are approximately 100,000 clones, roughly 88% of which are singletons. As to this clone: What it binds is unknown.

The sequence derives from an adult in good health. This chain connects TRBV19 to TRBJ1-2, with D perhaps TRBD1 (5 bases). This material consisted of peripheral blood, taken on day 0 of AZD1222 vaccination. CDR3 protein: CASSTGTDTLYGYTF. The CDR3 nucleotides read TGTGCCAGTAGTACCGGGACGGACACCCTCTATGGCTACACCTTC.